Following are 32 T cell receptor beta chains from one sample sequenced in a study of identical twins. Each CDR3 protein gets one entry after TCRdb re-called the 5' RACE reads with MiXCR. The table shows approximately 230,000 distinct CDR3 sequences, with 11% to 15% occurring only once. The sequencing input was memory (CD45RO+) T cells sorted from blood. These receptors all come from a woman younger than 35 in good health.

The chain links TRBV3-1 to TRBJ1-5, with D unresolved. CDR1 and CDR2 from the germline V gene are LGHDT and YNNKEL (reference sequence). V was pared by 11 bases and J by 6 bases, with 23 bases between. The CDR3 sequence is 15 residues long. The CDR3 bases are TGTGCCTCCAGCAAGCAGGTCACTTGGGGTCAGCCCCAGCATTTT. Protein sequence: CASSKQVTWGQPQHF.

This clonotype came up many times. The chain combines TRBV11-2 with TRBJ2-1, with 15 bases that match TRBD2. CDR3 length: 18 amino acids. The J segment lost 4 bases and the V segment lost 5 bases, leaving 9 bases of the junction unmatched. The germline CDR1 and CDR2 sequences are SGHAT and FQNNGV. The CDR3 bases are TGTGCCAGCAGCCCCCAGGGACTAGCGGGGGGAGCTTACAATGAGCAGTTCTTC. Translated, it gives CASSPQGLAGGAYNEQFF.

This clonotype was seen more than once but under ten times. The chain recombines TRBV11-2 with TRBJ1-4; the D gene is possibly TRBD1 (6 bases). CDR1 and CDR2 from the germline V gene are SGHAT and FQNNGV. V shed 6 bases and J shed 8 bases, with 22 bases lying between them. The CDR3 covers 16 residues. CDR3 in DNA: TGTGCCAGCAGTAAGAGATCGGGGACACTTGCCGAAAAACTGTTTTTT. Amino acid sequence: CASSKRSGTLAEKLFF.

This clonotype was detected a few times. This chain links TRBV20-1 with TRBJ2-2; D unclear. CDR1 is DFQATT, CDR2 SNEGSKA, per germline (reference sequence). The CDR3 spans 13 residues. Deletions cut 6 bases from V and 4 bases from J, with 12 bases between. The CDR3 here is CSALRSGTGELFF. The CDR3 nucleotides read TGCAGTGCCCTGCGGTCGGGCACCGGGGAGCTGTTTTTT.

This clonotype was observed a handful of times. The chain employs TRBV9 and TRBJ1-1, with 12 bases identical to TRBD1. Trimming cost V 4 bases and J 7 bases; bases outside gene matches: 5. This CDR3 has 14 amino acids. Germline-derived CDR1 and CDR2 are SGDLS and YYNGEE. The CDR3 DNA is TGTGCCAGCAGCCCCGGGACAGGGGGCGGTGAAGCTTTCTTT. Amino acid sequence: CASSPGTGGGEAFF.

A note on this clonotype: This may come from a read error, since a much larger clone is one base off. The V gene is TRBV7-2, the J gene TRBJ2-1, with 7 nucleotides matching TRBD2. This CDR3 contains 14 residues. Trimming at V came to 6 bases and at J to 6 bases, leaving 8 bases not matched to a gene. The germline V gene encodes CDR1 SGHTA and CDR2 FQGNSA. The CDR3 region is CASRRGRTVNEQFF. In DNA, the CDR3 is TGTGCCAGCAGGCGGGGGAGAACGGTCAATGAGCAGTTCTTC.

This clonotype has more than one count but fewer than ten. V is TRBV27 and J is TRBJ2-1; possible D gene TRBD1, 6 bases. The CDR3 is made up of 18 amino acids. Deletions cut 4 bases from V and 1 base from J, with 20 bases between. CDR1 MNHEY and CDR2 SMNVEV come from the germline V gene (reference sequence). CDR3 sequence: CASSSPLRSGTSYNEQFF. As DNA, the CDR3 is TGTGCCAGCAGTTCCCCACTTAGGTCAGGGACATCCTACAATGAGCAGTTCTTC.

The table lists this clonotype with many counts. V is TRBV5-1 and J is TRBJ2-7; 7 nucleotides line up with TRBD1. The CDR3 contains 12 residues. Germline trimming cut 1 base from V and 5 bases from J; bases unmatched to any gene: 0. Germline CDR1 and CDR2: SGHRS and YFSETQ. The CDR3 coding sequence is TGCGCCAGCAGCTTGCAGGGGGACGAGCAGTACTTC. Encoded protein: CASSLQGDEQYF.

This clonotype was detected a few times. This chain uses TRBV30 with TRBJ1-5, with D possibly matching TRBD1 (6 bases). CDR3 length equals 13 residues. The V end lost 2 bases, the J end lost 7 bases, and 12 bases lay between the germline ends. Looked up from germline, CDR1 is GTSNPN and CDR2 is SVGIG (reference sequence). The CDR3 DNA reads TGTGCCTGGAGTCGGGGGGCGAGGCAGCCCCAGCATTTT. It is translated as CAWSRGARQPQHF.

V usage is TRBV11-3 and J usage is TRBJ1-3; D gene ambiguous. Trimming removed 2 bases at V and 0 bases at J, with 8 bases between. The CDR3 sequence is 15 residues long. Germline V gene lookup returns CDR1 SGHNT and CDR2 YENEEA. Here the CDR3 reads CASSLRADSGNTIYF. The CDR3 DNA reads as TGTGCCAGCAGCTTAAGGGCAGACTCTGGAAACACCATATATTTT.

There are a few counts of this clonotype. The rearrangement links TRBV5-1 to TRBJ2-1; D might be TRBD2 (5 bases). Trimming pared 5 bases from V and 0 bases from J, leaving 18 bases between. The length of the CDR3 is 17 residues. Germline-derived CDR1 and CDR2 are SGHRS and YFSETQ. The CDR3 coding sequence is TGCGCCAGCAGACCGACTACGAGCGGTAGCTCCTACAATGAGCAGTTCTTC. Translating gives CASRPTTSGSSYNEQFF.

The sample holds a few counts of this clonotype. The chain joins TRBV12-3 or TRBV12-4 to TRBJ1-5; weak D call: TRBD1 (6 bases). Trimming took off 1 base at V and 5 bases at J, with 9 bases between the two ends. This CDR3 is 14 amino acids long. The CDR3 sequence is CASSLGGHYQPQHF. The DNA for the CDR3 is TGTGCCAGCAGTTTAGGGGGACATTATCAGCCCCAGCATTTT.

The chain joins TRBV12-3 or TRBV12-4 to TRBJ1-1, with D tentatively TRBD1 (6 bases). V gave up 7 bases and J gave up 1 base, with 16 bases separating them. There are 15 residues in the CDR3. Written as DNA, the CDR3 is TGTGCCAGCACTCCGGGGGGGGGCTCGAACACTGAAGCTTTCTTT. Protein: CASTPGGGSNTEAFF.

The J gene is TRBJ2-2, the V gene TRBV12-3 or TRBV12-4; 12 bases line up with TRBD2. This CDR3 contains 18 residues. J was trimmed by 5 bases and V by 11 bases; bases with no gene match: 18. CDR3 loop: CAFSFSPSSGRGTGELFF. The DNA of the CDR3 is TGTGCCTTCAGCTTCTCCCCCTCTAGCGGGAGGGGTACCGGGGAGCTGTTTTTT.

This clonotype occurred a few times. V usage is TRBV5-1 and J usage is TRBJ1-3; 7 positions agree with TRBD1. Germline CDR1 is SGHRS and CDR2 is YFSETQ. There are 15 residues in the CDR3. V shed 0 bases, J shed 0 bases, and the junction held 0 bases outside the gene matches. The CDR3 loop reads CASSLDRGSGNTIYF. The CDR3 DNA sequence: TGCGCCAGCAGCTTGGACAGGGGCTCTGGAAACACCATATATTTT.

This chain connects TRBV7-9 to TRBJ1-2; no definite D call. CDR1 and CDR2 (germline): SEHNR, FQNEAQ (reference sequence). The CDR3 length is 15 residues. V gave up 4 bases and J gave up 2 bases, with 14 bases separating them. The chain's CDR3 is CASSSTYTENYGYTF. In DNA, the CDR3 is TGTGCCAGCAGCTCCACCTACACAGAGAACTATGGCTACACCTTC.

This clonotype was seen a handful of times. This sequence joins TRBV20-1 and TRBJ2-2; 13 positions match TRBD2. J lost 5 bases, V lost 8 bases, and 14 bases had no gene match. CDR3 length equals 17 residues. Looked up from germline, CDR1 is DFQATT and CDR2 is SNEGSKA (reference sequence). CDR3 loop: CSTSILGLAGATGELFF. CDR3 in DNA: TGCAGTACCTCTATATTAGGACTAGCGGGGGCAACCGGGGAGCTGTTTTTT.

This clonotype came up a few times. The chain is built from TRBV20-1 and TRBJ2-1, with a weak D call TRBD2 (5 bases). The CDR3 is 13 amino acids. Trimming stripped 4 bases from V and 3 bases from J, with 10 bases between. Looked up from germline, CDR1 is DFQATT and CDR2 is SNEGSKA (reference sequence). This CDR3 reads CSAKRGGYNEQFF. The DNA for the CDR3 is TGCAGTGCTAAAAGAGGAGGCTACAATGAGCAGTTCTTC.

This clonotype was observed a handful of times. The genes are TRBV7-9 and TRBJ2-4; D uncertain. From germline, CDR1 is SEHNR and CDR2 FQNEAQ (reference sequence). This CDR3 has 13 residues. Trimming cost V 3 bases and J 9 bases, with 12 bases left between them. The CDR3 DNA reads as TGTGCCAGCAGCTTGGATTGGGGTGGCATTCAGTACTTC. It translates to CASSLDWGGIQYF.

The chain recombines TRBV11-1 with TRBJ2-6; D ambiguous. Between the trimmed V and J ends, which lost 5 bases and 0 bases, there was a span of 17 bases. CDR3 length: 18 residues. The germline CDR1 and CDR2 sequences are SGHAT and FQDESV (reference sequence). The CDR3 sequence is CASSQNRLSFSGANVLTF. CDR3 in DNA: TGTGCCAGCAGCCAAAACAGACTTTCTTTCTCTGGGGCCAACGTCCTGACTTTC.

The CDR3 loop is CSARDGDSPLHF. The DNA of the CDR3 is TGCAGTGCTAGAGATGGTGATTCACCCCTCCACTTT. The chain recombines TRBV20-1 with TRBJ1-6; D unresolved. Germline values: CDR1 DFQATT, CDR2 SNEGSKA (reference sequence). This CDR3 spans 12 amino acids. V lost 0 bases and J 8 bases, leaving 5 bases between the germline ends.

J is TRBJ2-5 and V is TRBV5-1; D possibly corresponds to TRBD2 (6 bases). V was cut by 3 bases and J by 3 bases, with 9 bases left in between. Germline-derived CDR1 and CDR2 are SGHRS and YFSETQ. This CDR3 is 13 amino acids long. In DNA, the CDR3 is TGCGCCAGCAGCTGGGGACTGGAAGAGACCCAGTACTTC. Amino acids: CASSWGLEETQYF.

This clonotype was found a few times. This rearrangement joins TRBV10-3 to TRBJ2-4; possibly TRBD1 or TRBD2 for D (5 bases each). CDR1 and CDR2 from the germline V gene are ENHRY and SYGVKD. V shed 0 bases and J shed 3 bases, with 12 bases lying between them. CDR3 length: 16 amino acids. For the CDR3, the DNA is TGTGCCATCAGTGAGTCGGATGTTGGGGGCAAAAACATTCAGTACTTC. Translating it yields CAISESDVGGKNIQYF.

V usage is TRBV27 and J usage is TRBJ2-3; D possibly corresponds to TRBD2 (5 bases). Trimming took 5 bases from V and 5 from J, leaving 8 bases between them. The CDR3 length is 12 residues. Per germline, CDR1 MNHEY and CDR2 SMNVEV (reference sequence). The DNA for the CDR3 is TGTGCCAGCAGTCAAGAGGGAGATACGCAGTATTTT. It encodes CASSQEGDTQYF.

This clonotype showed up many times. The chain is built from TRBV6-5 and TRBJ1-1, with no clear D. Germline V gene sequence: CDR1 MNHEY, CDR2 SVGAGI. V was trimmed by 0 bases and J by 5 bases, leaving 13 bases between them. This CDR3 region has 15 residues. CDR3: CASSYSGLGKTEAFF. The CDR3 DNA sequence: TGTGCCAGCAGTTACTCTGGACTTGGGAAAACTGAAGCTTTCTTT.

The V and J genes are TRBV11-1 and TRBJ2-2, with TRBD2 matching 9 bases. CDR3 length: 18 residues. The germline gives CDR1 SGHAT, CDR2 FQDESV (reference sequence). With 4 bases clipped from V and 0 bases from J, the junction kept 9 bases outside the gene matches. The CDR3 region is CASSSPTRGGTNTGELFF. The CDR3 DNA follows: TGTGCCAGCAGCTCACCTACGCGGGGGGGGACGAACACCGGGGAGCTGTTTTTT.

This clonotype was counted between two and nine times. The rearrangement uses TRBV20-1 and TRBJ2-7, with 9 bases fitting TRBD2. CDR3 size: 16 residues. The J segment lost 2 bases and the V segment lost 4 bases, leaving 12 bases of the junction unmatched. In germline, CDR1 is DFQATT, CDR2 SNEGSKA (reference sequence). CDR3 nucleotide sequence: TGCAGTGCTACCCTTCCCGGGACTAGCTGGGCCTACGAGCAGTACTTC. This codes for CSATLPGTSWAYEQYF.

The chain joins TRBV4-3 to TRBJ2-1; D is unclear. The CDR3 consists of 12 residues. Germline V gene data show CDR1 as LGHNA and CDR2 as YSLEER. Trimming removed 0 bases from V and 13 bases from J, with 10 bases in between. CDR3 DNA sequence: TGCGCCAGCAGCCAAGAGGCGGCTATACAGTTCTTC. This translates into CASSQEAAIQFF.

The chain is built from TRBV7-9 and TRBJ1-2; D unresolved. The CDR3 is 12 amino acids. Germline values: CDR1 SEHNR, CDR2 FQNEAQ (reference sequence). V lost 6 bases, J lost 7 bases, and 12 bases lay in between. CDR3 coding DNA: TGTGCCAGCAGATTTGACTGGGGTGGCTACACCTTC. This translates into CASRFDWGGYTF.

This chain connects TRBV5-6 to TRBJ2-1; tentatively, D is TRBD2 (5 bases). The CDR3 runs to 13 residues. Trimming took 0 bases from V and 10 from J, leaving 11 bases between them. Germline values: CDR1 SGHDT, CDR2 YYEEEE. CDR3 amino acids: CASSLGRRGEQFF. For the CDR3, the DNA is TGTGCCAGCAGCTTGGGACGGCGAGGGGAGCAGTTCTTC.

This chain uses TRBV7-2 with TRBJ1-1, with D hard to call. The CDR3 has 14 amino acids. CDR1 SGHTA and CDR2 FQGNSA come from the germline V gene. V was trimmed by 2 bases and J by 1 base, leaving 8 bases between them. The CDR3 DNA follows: TGTGCCAGCAGCTTAAATTTCGCGAACACTGAAGCTTTCTTT. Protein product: CASSLNFANTEAFF.

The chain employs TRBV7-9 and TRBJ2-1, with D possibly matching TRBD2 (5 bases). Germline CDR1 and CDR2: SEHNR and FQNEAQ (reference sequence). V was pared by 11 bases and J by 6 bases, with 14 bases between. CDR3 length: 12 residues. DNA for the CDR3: TGTGCCGGAGGATCTGGGATCAATGAGCAGTTCTTC. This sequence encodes CAGGSGINEQFF.